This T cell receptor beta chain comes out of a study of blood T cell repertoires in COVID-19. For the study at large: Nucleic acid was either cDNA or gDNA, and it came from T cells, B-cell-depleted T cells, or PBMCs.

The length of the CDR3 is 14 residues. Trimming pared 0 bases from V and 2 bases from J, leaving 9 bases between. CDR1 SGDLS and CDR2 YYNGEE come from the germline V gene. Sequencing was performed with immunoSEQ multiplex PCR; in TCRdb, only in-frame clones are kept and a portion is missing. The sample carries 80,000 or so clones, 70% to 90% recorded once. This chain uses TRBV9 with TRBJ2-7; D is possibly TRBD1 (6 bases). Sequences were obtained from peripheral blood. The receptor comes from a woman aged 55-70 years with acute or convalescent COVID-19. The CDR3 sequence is CASSVVAGAYEQYF. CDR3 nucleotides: TGTGCCAGCAGCGTAGTAGCAGGGGCCTACGAGCAGTACTTC.